This T cell receptor beta chain was sequenced for a study of regulatory T cells in long-lasting Graves disease. As for the study in general: Newly diagnosed Graves' patients took antithyroid drugs under 3 months. Study results and limitations: Among the persistent patients, approximately 2,900 public clonotypes were shared, more than the approximately 1,000 shared among new patients. Favored usage of TRBV28, TRBJ1-2 and TRBJ2-5 was recorded in persistent disease.

CDR3 regions were amplified by Arm-PCR using iRepertoire HTBI primers to build TCR beta libraries. TCRdb used MiXCR to reprocess the multiplex PCR reads, holding one entry per CDR3 protein. The top ten hold more than 10% of the sample, which has 450,000 to 600,000 distinct CDR3 sequences, around 15% seen once. As to time point: newly diagnosed GD, antithyroid drugs for less than 3 months. The TCR library used RNA extracted from PBMCs. The germline gives CDR1 SGHDN, CDR2 FVKESK. V was shortened by 0 bases and J by 12 bases, with 15 bases between the two germline ends. The CDR3 sequence is 14 residues long. Details on this clonotype: Its antigen is not identified.

The sample was also reused in another study, on T cells in Graves' hyperthyroidism and ophthalmopathy. That paper adds: Separation of ophthalmopathy from stable hyperthyroidism was achieved by a 13 V-J model.

The chain carries TRBV14 and TRBJ2-1; TRBD1 or TRBD2 may be the D gene (6 bases each). The source material was peripheral blood mononuclear cells (PBMCs), sampled at new diagnosis, from a patient treated with antithyroid drugs. This receptor was identified in a man aged 35-49 years with Graves disease. The CDR3 nucleotides are TGTGCCAGCAGCCAAGATAGGGGGGCCTGGTGGCAGTTCTTC. Translating it yields CASSQDRGAWWQFF.